The TCR beta chain described here comes from a study of long-term antiretroviral therapy in people with HIV. Findings and limits, study-wide: Pre-ART expanded clones dominated the repertoire at every time point. Transplant-donor-level diversity was not reached after ART, though diversity increased.

About this clone itself: Its antigen is still unknown.

CDR3 length: 14 residues. The trim removed 4 bases at V and 0 bases at J, leaving 2 bases unmatched. CDR1 is LNHDA, CDR2 SQIVND, per germline (reference sequence). Every sample had roughly 0.95-11 million cryopreserved PBMC in it before DNA extraction. Survey-level resolution applied to immunoSEQ assay v3.0. Assay: immunoSEQ multiplex PCR; the TCRdb copy retains only in-frame clones and omits some. The sample yields 30,000 to 45,000 clones, 80% seen once. The gene calls are TRBV19 and TRBJ1-1; 7 nucleotides line up with TRBD1. The TCR comes from a man younger than 40 with HIV. The sequencing here drew on unsorted PBMCs, taken 3.4 years after starting antiretroviral therapy. The CDR3 nucleotides read TGTGCCAGTAGTACCACAGGGGTGAACACTGAAGCTTTCTTT. This encodes CASSTTGVNTEAFF.